This T cell receptor beta chain originates from a study of shared clonotypes between healthy human individuals. Overall study findings and caveats: Rarefaction gave evidence that sorted-subset sequencing remained incomplete despite large depth. Larger richness was generally estimated for naive than memory subsets.

Notes on this clone: Its antigen is undetermined. A much larger clone sits a single nucleotide away, making a read error possible.

The V end was cut by 5 bases, the J end by 1 base, with 8 bases between. Per the germline V gene, CDR1 is SSHAT and CDR2 is FNYEAQ (reference sequence). The CDR3 is 13 residues long. The table came from immunoSEQ multiplex PCR; TCRdb's copy has only in-frame clones and leaves some out. The profile shows hundreds of thousands of clones, around 73% of them singletons. This sequence joins TRBV7-7 and TRBJ2-5; D perhaps matches TRBD1 (6 bases). The sequencing sample was made of memory CD4+ T cells sorted from blood. Sample subset: CD45RA-negative fraction. The clonotype was recovered from a woman aged 25 to 39 in good health. This CDR3 reads CASSRDIQETQYF. The CDR3 region has the DNA TGTGCCAGCAGCCGGGACATCCAAGAGACCCAGTACTTC.